The 32 T cell receptor beta chains below come from one sample, sequenced in a study of cytomegalovirus exposure and HLA in healthy donors. With 60 Vbeta and 13 Jbeta primers, the PCR was carried out. Generated by immunoSEQ multiplex PCR, the TCRdb table keeps only in-frame clones and is missing some. The repertoire holds 200,000 or so clones, with 82% as singletons. The specimen was PBMCs. Receptors originate from a boy aged 2 to 10 in good health and CMV-seronegative.

This clone has just a few counts. V usage is TRBV7-9 and J usage is TRBJ2-7; 8 bases line up with TRBD2. The length of the CDR3 is 14 residues. Germline CDR1 SEHNR, CDR2 FQNEAQ (reference sequence). Unmatched junction bases numbered 4, after V lost 5 bases and J lost 1 base. This chain's CDR3 is CASSPGGPSYEQYF. The DNA for the CDR3 is TGTGCCAGCAGCCCGGGGGGGCCTTCCTACGAGCAGTACTTC.

The V gene is TRBV29-1, the J gene TRBJ2-3; possibly TRBD2 for D (6 bases). V gave up 5 bases and J gave up 5 bases, with 20 bases separating them. The germline V gene encodes CDR1 SQVTM and CDR2 ANQGSEA. This CDR3 has 15 amino acids. The CDR3 DNA reads as TGCAGCGTTTACGGACGAGGAGGGGTGGTAGATACGCAGTATTTT. It encodes CSVYGRGGVVDTQYF.

The chain couples TRBV7-2 to TRBJ2-3, with D tentatively TRBD1 (6 bases). V was shortened by 6 bases and J by 2 bases, with 9 bases between the two germline ends. Germline CDR1 and CDR2: SGHTA and FQGNSA. The CDR3 sequence is 13 residues long. CDR3 amino acids: CASSQGTTDTQYF. The CDR3 coding sequence is TGTGCCAGCAGTCAGGGGACCACAGATACGCAGTATTTT.

V gene TRBV4-3 combines with J gene TRBJ2-3, with D unclear. Trimming cost V 1 base and J 2 bases, with 10 bases left between them. Germline CDR1 and CDR2: LGHNA and YSLEER. The CDR3 spans 15 residues. CDR3 DNA sequence: TGCGCCAGCAGCCAAGGTTACCTAAACACAGATACGCAGTATTTT. This gives the protein CASSQGYLNTDTQYF.

The chain recombines TRBV18 with TRBJ2-7, with 7 nucleotides matching TRBD2. Per germline, CDR1 KGHSH and CDR2 LQKENI. Trimming removed 6 bases from V and 0 bases from J; junction bases left unmatched: 8. This CDR3 contains 15 residues. As DNA, the CDR3 is TGTGCCAGCTCCTACCTAGCGGCCCCCTCCTACGAGCAGTACTTC. This encodes CASSYLAAPSYEQYF.

DNA for the CDR3: TGTGCCAGCAGAATACAGGGGGCAGATACGCAGTATTTT. Translating it yields CASRIQGADTQYF. The J gene is TRBJ2-3, the V gene TRBV7-8; 8 bases map to TRBD1. The junction had 3 bases not matched to a gene; V was cut back by 6 bases and J by 4 bases. This CDR3 region has 13 residues. The germline V gene encodes CDR1 SGHVS and CDR2 FQNEAQ.

This sequence joins TRBV4-2 and TRBJ1-6, with 7 nucleotides matching TRBD1. With 0 bases clipped from V and 7 bases from J, the junction kept 9 bases outside the gene matches. This CDR3 spans 17 amino acids. Germline CDR1 is LGHNA and CDR2 is YNFKEQ. CDR3 in DNA: TGTGCCAGCAGCCAAGATACGCCCGGACAGGTCAATTCACCCCTCCACTTT. This encodes CASSQDTPGQVNSPLHF.

The CDR3 here is CASSYGTLNSPLHF. CDR3 sequence (DNA): TGTGCCAGCAGTTACGGGACTCTTAATTCACCCCTCCACTTT. The J gene is TRBJ1-6, the V gene TRBV6-5; D possibly corresponds to TRBD1 (5 bases). CDR1 and CDR2 from the germline V gene are MNHEY and SVGAGI. V dropped 2 bases and J dropped 6 bases, with 8 bases sitting between them. The CDR3 loop spans 14 amino acids.

The chain links TRBV18 to TRBJ1-3; the match to TRBD1 covers 7 bases. V lost 5 bases to trimming and J lost 0 bases; unmatched junction nucleotides: 4. Germline-derived CDR1 and CDR2 are KGHSH and LQKENI. The CDR3 extends over 15 amino acids. The CDR3 DNA reads TGTGCCAGCTCATCGACAGGGAGCTCTGGAAACACCATATATTTT. Amino acid sequence: CASSSTGSSGNTIYF.

This clone was seen once. The CDR3 DNA sequence: TGCAGCGTTGAACAAAACCGTAGACAGGGGACGGCCTACGAGCAGTACTTC. The encoded protein is CSVEQNRRQGTAYEQYF. The J gene is TRBJ2-7, the V gene TRBV29-1; TRBD1 agrees at 8 bases. The CDR3 contains 17 residues. Looked up from germline, CDR1 is SQVTM and CDR2 is ANQGSEA. V gave up 2 bases and J gave up 2 bases; unmatched junction bases: 14.

The gene calls are TRBV27 and TRBJ2-7; D may be TRBD2 (6 bases). Germline loops: CDR1 MNHEY, CDR2 SMNVEV (reference sequence). V lost 8 bases and J 2 bases, leaving 19 bases between the germline ends. This CDR3 region has 15 residues. CDR3 DNA sequence: TGTGCCAGCGGCCTCCGAGCGGGTTCCCCCTACGAGCAGTACTTC. Its protein is CASGLRAGSPYEQYF.

This chain joins TRBV7-8 and TRBJ2-3; TRBD2 might be the D (6 bases). The CDR3 covers 12 residues. The germline V gene encodes CDR1 SGHVS and CDR2 FQNEAQ. V was trimmed by 5 bases and J by 6 bases, leaving 9 bases between them. In DNA form, the CDR3 reads TGTGCCAGCAGCCCTAGCGCGGATACGCAGTATTTT. Amino acid sequence: CASSPSADTQYF. The variable domain in full, with the rest retrieved from reference TRBV7-8 and TRBJ2-3, is GAGVSQSPRYKVAKRGQDVALRCDPISGHVSLFWYQQALGQGPEFLTYFQNEAQLDKSGLPSDRFFAERPEGSVSTLKIQRTQQEDSAVYLCASSPSADTQYFGPGTRLTVL.

The chain employs TRBV9 and TRBJ2-7; no firm D call. Trimming cost V 0 bases and J 7 bases, with 11 bases left between them. The CDR3 covers 13 residues. Per germline, CDR1 SGDLS and CDR2 YYNGEE. CDR3 region: CASSVATGSEQYF. The CDR3 DNA reads TGTGCCAGCAGCGTAGCTACGGGTTCGGAGCAGTACTTC.

This clone is a singleton in its sample. This sequence joins TRBV2 and TRBJ2-2; D possibly corresponds to TRBD1 (5 bases). CDR3 length: 14 residues. Deletions cut 10 bases from V and 1 base from J, with 13 bases between. Germline V lookup: CDR1 SNHLY, CDR2 FYNNEI. CDR3 sequence (DNA): TGTGCCATTTGGACACTTCAGAACACCGGGGAGCTGTTTTTT. Protein: CAIWTLQNTGELFF.

J is TRBJ1-6 and V is TRBV10-3, with TRBD1 identical over 7 bases. V lost 10 bases and J lost 8; bases outside the gene matches: 11. There are 14 residues in the CDR3. Germline V gene lookup returns CDR1 ENHRY and CDR2 SYGVKD. CDR3 sequence reads: CATRATGNYSPLHF. For the CDR3, the DNA is TGTGCCACCCGGGCGACAGGGAACTATTCACCCCTCCACTTT.

V and J are TRBV7-8 and TRBJ2-7, with TRBD1 matching 10 bases. The CDR3 totals 14 residues. V shed 3 bases and J 3 bases; nucleotides not matched to a gene: 2. In germline, CDR1 is SGHVS, CDR2 FQNEAQ. CDR3 nucleotides: TGTGCCAGCAGCTTCCGGGACAGGGGCTACGAGCAGTACTTC. It encodes CASSFRDRGYEQYF.

This clone was counted a few times. The rearrangement uses TRBV7-2 and TRBJ2-3, with 7 bases that match TRBD1. The CDR3 spans 17 residues. Per germline, CDR1 SGHTA and CDR2 FQGNSA. The ends lost 2 bases at V and 0 bases at J; junction bases unmatched: 8. CDR3 nucleotides: TGTGCCAGCAGCTTATGGGGTGGGGGACAGAGCACAGATACGCAGTATTTT. Amino acids: CASSLWGGGQSTDTQYF.

The chain links TRBV21-1 to TRBJ2-3; TRBD2 is the table's D call and was not checked against the DNA. TRBV21-1 is recorded as a pseudogene. The CDR3 covers 14 residues. CDR3 DNA sequence: TGTGCCAGCAGCAAAGGGGACTTCACAGATACGCAGTATTTT. It is translated as CASSKGDFTDTQYF.

This clone was counted a few times. The rearrangement joins TRBV7-9 to TRBJ2-7, with 11 nucleotides matching TRBD2. With 6 bases clipped from V and 6 bases from J, the junction kept 10 bases outside the gene matches. Germline CDR1 is SEHNR and CDR2 is FQNEAQ (reference sequence). This CDR3 region has 15 residues. The CDR3 protein is CASSVAGGPLIEQYF. The CDR3 DNA sequence: TGTGCCAGCAGTGTAGCGGGGGGGCCTCTTATCGAGCAGTACTTC.

This sequence joins TRBV30 and TRBJ2-3; no clear D. The CDR3 contains 15 residues. Per the germline V gene, CDR1 is GTSNPN and CDR2 is SVGIG (reference sequence). Trimming pared 0 bases from V and 6 bases from J, leaving 16 bases between. CDR3 sequence reads: CAWSVAYSQFDTQYF. The DNA of the CDR3 is TGTGCCTGGAGTGTAGCATATTCACAGTTTGATACGCAGTATTTT.

This chain uses TRBV5-1 with TRBJ2-3; no clear D. Germline CDR1 SGHRS, CDR2 YFSETQ. The CDR3 has 14 residues. Trimming took 4 bases from V and 1 from J, leaving 10 bases between them. The CDR3 here is CASSRWAGTDTQYF. The CDR3 region has the DNA TGCGCCAGCAGCAGGTGGGCCGGCACAGATACGCAGTATTTT.

The chain joins TRBV6-5 to TRBJ2-7; 7 bases fit TRBD1. Germline values: CDR1 MNHEY, CDR2 SVGAGI. Germline trimming cut 5 bases from V and 2 bases from J; bases unmatched to any gene: 6. CDR3 length: 14 amino acids. CDR3 in DNA: TGTGCCAGCAGTACGGACAGGCTTGCCTACGAGCAGTACTTC. Protein sequence: CASSTDRLAYEQYF.

This clone occurred a few times. In DNA form, the CDR3 reads TGTGCCAGCAGCCGACAGGGTTGGACTGAAGCTTTCTTT. This codes for CASSRQGWTEAFF. This chain connects TRBV6-1 to TRBJ1-1, with 7 positions matching TRBD1. Germline V gene lookup returns CDR1 MNHNS and CDR2 SASEGT. CDR3 length: 13 amino acids. V trimming: 6 bases; J trimming: 5 bases; junction bases outside the gene matches: 6.

This clone was observed a single time. V usage is TRBV5-4 and J usage is TRBJ2-1; D possibly corresponds to TRBD2 (5 bases). This CDR3 spans 17 amino acids. V was shortened by 4 bases and J by 2 bases, with 19 bases between the two germline ends. Germline CDR1 reads SGHNT; CDR2 reads YYREEE (reference sequence). In DNA form, the CDR3 reads TGTGCCAGCAGCCCGGGCGGCGCGGGCCGGACCTACAATGAGCAGTTCTTC. This codes for CASSPGGAGRTYNEQFF.

The rearrangement joins TRBV4-1 to TRBJ1-3, with 11 bases identical to TRBD1. V trimming: 4 bases; J trimming: 5 bases; junction bases outside the gene matches: 7. This CDR3 has 16 residues. Germline V gives CDR1 MGHRA, CDR2 YSYEKL. Here the CDR3 reads CASSRGQGASRNTIYF. For the CDR3, the DNA is TGCGCCAGCAGCCGCGGACAGGGGGCGTCCAGAAACACCATATATTTT.

The J gene is TRBJ2-1, the V gene TRBV7-2; possible D gene TRBD1, 6 bases. This CDR3 has 13 residues. V lost 6 bases and J lost 7, with 13 bases in between. Germline-derived CDR1 and CDR2 are SGHTA and FQGNSA. The CDR3 loop is CASRGAGSNEQFF. For the CDR3, the DNA is TGTGCCAGCAGGGGGGCAGGGTCGAATGAGCAGTTCTTC.

The CDR3 sequence: CASSLDGTGRVEQYF. The CDR3, as DNA: TGTGCCAGCAGCCTTGACGGGACAGGTCGGGTCGAGCAGTACTTC. The gene calls are TRBV9 and TRBJ2-7, with 8 bases fitting TRBD1. Germline loops: CDR1 SGDLS, CDR2 YYNGEE. The CDR3 covers 15 residues. The V and J ends lost 4 bases and 6 bases, in that order; junction bases with no gene match: 12.

The chain carries TRBV9 and TRBJ1-1; the D is unclear. V was trimmed by 2 bases and J by 5 bases, leaving 10 bases between them. The CDR3 runs 13 residues. Germline lookup yields CDR1 SGDLS and CDR2 YYNGEE. CDR3 amino acids: CASSVEGGTEAFF. The DNA of the CDR3 is TGTGCCAGCAGCGTGGAGGGAGGGACTGAAGCTTTCTTT. The full variable domain, in which reference TRBV9 and TRBJ1-1 provide the parts outside the CDR3, is DSGVTQTPKHLITATGQRVTLRCSPRSGDLSVYWYQQSLDQGLQFLIQYYNGEERAKGNILERFSAQQFPDLHSELNLSSLELGDSALYFCASSVEGGTEAFFGQGTRLTVV.

The genes are TRBV10-3 and TRBJ1-1; 7 positions match TRBD1. Germline trimming cut 6 bases from V and 1 base from J; bases unmatched to any gene: 11. The CDR3 spans 16 residues. Per germline, CDR1 ENHRY and CDR2 SYGVKD. The CDR3 DNA follows: TGTGCCATCAGCGACCCAAATCGGACAGGGAACACTGAAGCTTTCTTT. Its protein is CAISDPNRTGNTEAFF.

This clone occurred once. V usage is TRBV7-3 and J usage is TRBJ2-3; D remains unclear. Trimming took off 5 bases at V and 0 bases at J, with 12 bases between the two ends. Germline CDR1 SGHTA, CDR2 FQGTGA. The CDR3 has 15 residues. CDR3 DNA sequence: TGTGCCAGCAGCCAAACCCCGGTTAGCACAGATACGCAGTATTTT. Translation gives CASSQTPVSTDTQYF.

This clone came up a few times. This chain links TRBV7-9 with TRBJ1-1; D gene ambiguous. Germline CDR1 SEHNR, CDR2 FQNEAQ (reference sequence). The CDR3 contains 17 residues. V shed 5 bases and J shed 2 bases, with 21 bases lying between them. The CDR3: CASSPLGRDNRNTEAFF. The CDR3 nucleotides read TGTGCCAGCAGCCCATTAGGGAGGGATAATAGAAACACTGAAGCTTTCTTT.

The V call is TRBV9, the J call TRBJ2-2; 10 bases line up with TRBD2. The CDR3 is 17 residues long. Germline V CDR1 and CDR2: SGDLS, YYNGEE. Germline trimming cut 3 bases from V and 4 bases from J; bases unmatched to any gene: 9. This chain's CDR3 is CASSAPAGGQGTGELFF. DNA of the CDR3: TGTGCCAGCAGCGCACCAGCGGGGGGGCAGGGCACCGGGGAGCTGTTTTTT.